This passage covers 20 T cell receptor beta chains from one sample sequenced in a study of T cell changes during pregnancy in multiple sclerosis. Libraries were prepared by immunoSEQ multiplex PCR; TCRdb keeps only in-frame clonotypes and omits some of them. This repertoire shows approximately 100,000 clones, 90% to 95% found once; its top ten account for about 0.9%. Sample: peripheral blood, taken before pregnancy. These receptors originate from a female donor with multiple sclerosis, enrolled in a pregnancy study.

This chain joins TRBV27 and TRBJ2-1; 8 bases are a match to TRBD2. There are 14 residues in the CDR3. J lost 10 bases, V lost 0 bases, and 5 bases had no gene match. CDR1 is MNHEY, CDR2 SMNVEV, per germline (reference sequence). CDR3 sequence: CASSLSTIAGEQFF. The DNA of the CDR3 is TGTGCCAGCAGTTTATCCACAATAGCGGGAGAGCAGTTCTTC.

V gene TRBV5-8 combines with J gene TRBJ2-7; D not certain. CDR1 and CDR2 from the germline V gene are SGHTS and YDEGEE. V was cut by 4 bases and J by 5 bases, with 13 bases left in between. This CDR3 contains 13 residues. DNA for the CDR3: TGTGCCAGCAGCGTATTAGTGTATAACGAGCAGTACTTC. Translated, it gives CASSVLVYNEQYF. Combining the CDR3 with reference TRBV5-8 and TRBJ2-7 gives the whole variable domain EAGVTQSPTHLIKTRGQQATLRCSPISGHTSVYWYQQALGLGLQFLLWYDEGEERNRGNFPPRFSGRQFPNYSSELNVNALELEDSALYLCASSVLVYNEQYFGPGTRLTVT.

This chain joins TRBV5-1 and TRBJ1-4; 7 bases are a match to TRBD1. From germline, CDR1 is SGHRS and CDR2 YFSETQ. This CDR3 region has 13 residues. Unmatched junction bases numbered 1, after V lost 0 bases and J lost 8 bases. The CDR3 here is CASSLADREKLFF. CDR3 bases: TGCGCCAGCAGCTTGGCGGACAGGGAAAAACTGTTTTTT.

J is TRBJ1-5 and V is TRBV30, with no clear D. In germline, CDR1 is GTSNPN, CDR2 SVGIG (reference sequence). Trimming cost V 3 bases and J 6 bases, with 15 bases left between them. CDR3 length equals 14 residues. CDR3 DNA: TGTGCCTGGAGCGACGGGGATGGGAGTCAGCCCCAGCATTTT. As protein: CAWSDGDGSQPQHF.

The rearrangement links TRBV2 to TRBJ1-2; D gene unclear. Per the germline V gene, CDR1 is SNHLY and CDR2 is FYNNEI. There are 12 residues in the CDR3. V shed 5 bases and J shed 8 bases, with 12 bases lying between them. For the CDR3, the DNA is TGTGCCAGCAGTCTTGCGACTGGAGGCTACACCTTC. Protein product: CASSLATGGYTF. Filled out from reference TRBV2 and TRBJ1-2, the complete variable domain reads EPEVTQTPSHQVTQMGQEVILRCVPISNHLYFYWYRQILGQKVEFLVSFYNNEISEKSEIFDDQFSVERPDGSNFTLKIRSTKLEDSAMYFCASSLATGGYTFGSGTRLTVV.

This clone occurred once. This chain links TRBV5-1 with TRBJ2-2; D is perhaps TRBD2 (6 bases). CDR1 is SGHRS, CDR2 YFSETQ, per germline. V dropped 3 bases and J dropped 0 bases, with 15 bases sitting between them. CDR3 size: 17 residues. CDR3 region: CASSSTLGTPNTGELFF. The CDR3 nucleotides are TGCGCCAGCAGCTCCACTCTCGGGACTCCGAACACCGGGGAGCTGTTTTTT.

The chain employs TRBV28 and TRBJ2-1; 7 nucleotides line up with TRBD1. Per germline, CDR1 MDHEN and CDR2 SYDVKM. The J segment lost 5 bases and the V segment lost 4 bases, leaving 17 bases of the junction unmatched. The CDR3 spans 18 residues. CDR3 DNA: TGTGCCAGCAGTTCAACACCCTCCTTGGGACAGTTCGACAATGAGCAGTTCTTC. Protein: CASSSTPSLGQFDNEQFF.

The chain has TRBV29-1 and TRBJ1-3; TRBD1 might be the D (5 bases). The CDR3 consists of 12 residues. Looked up from germline, CDR1 is SQVTM and CDR2 is ANQGSEA. Trimming took off 3 bases at V and 5 bases at J, with 8 bases between the two ends. The DNA of the CDR3 is TGCAGCGTTGAGACAGCTAGAAACACCATATATTTT. Residues: CSVETARNTIYF.

The rearrangement links TRBV27 to TRBJ2-7, with 7 bases fitting TRBD2. With 2 bases clipped from V and 2 bases from J, the junction kept 3 bases outside the gene matches. CDR1 and CDR2 from the germline V gene are MNHEY and SMNVEV (reference sequence). The CDR3 totals 14 residues. CDR3 amino acids: CASSLSGDPYEQYF. CDR3 coding DNA: TGTGCCAGCAGTTTAAGCGGGGATCCCTACGAGCAGTACTTC.

The J gene is TRBJ1-3, the V gene TRBV27; D is undetermined. The germline V gene encodes CDR1 MNHEY and CDR2 SMNVEV (reference sequence). This CDR3 has 14 residues. V was cut by 2 bases and J by 2 bases, with 7 bases left in between. In DNA, the CDR3 is TGTGCCAGCAGTTTACGGGGAACTGGAAACACCATATATTTT. Translated, it gives CASSLRGTGNTIYF.

This sequence joins TRBV5-1 and TRBJ1-1; the D is unclear. The CDR3 loop spans 13 amino acids. V dropped 1 base and J dropped 1 base, with 5 bases sitting between them. The germline gives CDR1 SGHRS, CDR2 YFSETQ. CDR3 in amino acids: CASSLNRNTEAFF. The CDR3 nucleotides read TGCGCCAGCAGCTTGAACAGGAACACTGAAGCTTTCTTT.

The chain is built from TRBV14 and TRBJ2-3; TRBD2 agrees at 9 bases. Germline values: CDR1 SGHDN, CDR2 FVKESK. Trimming took 5 bases from V and 3 from J; bases not matched to a gene: 6. The CDR3 spans 15 residues. CDR3 protein: CASSTRLAATDTQYF. The CDR3 nucleotides read TGTGCCAGCAGCACCCGACTAGCGGCTACAGATACGCAGTATTTT.

The chain uses TRBV28 and TRBJ2-7; TRBD2 agrees at 10 bases. V shed 7 bases, J shed 2 bases, and the junction held 8 bases outside the gene matches. The germline gives CDR1 MDHEN, CDR2 SYDVKM. The CDR3 consists of 15 residues. In DNA form, the CDR3 reads TGTGCCAGCAATAAATTAGCGGGAGGTACCTACGAGCAGTACTTC. Its translation: CASNKLAGGTYEQYF.

Of note for this clone: This sample includes further DNA sequences coding for the same CDR3. CDR3 loop: CASSPGQGAGGYTF. CDR3 nucleotide sequence: TGTGCCAGCAGCCCCGGACAGGGGGCGGGAGGCTACACCTTC. This chain joins TRBV6-5 and TRBJ1-2; 11 bases line up with TRBD1. J lost 8 bases, V lost 6 bases, and 8 bases had no gene match. CDR3 size: 14 residues. Germline CDR1 and CDR2: MNHEY and SVGAGI.

The V call is TRBV28, the J call TRBJ1-2; 10 bases are a match to TRBD1. The V gene end was trimmed by 3 bases and the J gene end by 1 base; junction bases not matched to a gene: 2. CDR1 is MDHEN, CDR2 SYDVKM, per germline. CDR3 length equals 15 residues. CDR3 DNA sequence: TGTGCCAGCAGTTTGACAGGGGGCTTTAACTATGGCTACACCTTC. Its protein product is CASSLTGGFNYGYTF.

This clone occurred once. The J gene is TRBJ2-5, the V gene TRBV6-5; 7 positions match TRBD1. The J segment lost 4 bases and the V segment lost 9 bases, leaving 5 bases of the junction unmatched. The CDR3 length is 12 residues. CDR1 and CDR2 from the germline V gene are MNHEY and SVGAGI. CDR3 residues: CASSNRGETQYF. The CDR3 DNA reads TGTGCCAGTAGTAACAGGGGAGAGACCCAGTACTTC.

The V and J genes are TRBV5-4 and TRBJ2-3, with unresolved D. The CDR3 contains 13 residues. From germline, CDR1 is SGHNT and CDR2 YYREEE (reference sequence). Trimming left V 4 bases short and J 6 bases short, with 12 bases between. The CDR3 spells CASSQLVRDTQYF. Written as DNA, the CDR3 is TGTGCCAGCAGCCAACTGGTGCGTGATACGCAGTATTTT.

This chain uses TRBV28 with TRBJ2-5; no firm D call. Germline V gene data show CDR1 as MDHEN and CDR2 as SYDVKM. The CDR3 loop spans 14 amino acids. V was pared by 3 bases and J by 2 bases, with 10 bases between. The CDR3 DNA sequence: TGTGCCAGCAGTTTCCTGGTAGATCAAGAGACCCAGTACTTC. Translating gives CASSFLVDQETQYF.

The genes are TRBV14 and TRBJ2-3; weak D call: TRBD1 (6 bases). Germline-derived CDR1 and CDR2 are SGHDN and FVKESK. Trimming pared 4 bases from V and 2 bases from J, leaving 10 bases between. The length of the CDR3 is 14 residues. The CDR3 reads CASSLRGYTDTQYF. CDR3 DNA: TGTGCCAGCAGCCTCAGGGGATACACAGATACGCAGTATTTT.

J is TRBJ1-1 and V is TRBV7-9; 8 bases align to TRBD1. Germline assignment: CDR1 SEHNR and CDR2 FQNEAQ (reference sequence). V gave up 6 bases and J gave up 2 bases; unmatched junction bases: 5. This CDR3 comprises 14 residues. The CDR3, as DNA: TGTGCCAGCAGGTTGACAGGGGATAACACTGAAGCTTTCTTT. This sequence encodes CASRLTGDNTEAFF.